The clone carrying this T cell receptor (beta chain) was observed a handful of times. Its antigen is unidentified. These data originate in a study of T cells after yellow fever vaccination. J lost 4 bases, V lost 5 bases, and 7 bases had no gene match. Looked up from germline, CDR1 is DFQATT and CDR2 is SNEGSKA (reference sequence). The CDR3 extends over 14 amino acids. Findings and caveats of the study: Within FACS-sorted repertoires, abundant clonotypes contaminating from the bulk population could be present. Though it reached lower strength, the secondary response hit its peak faster, day 5 versus 15. Some clonotypes were seen in both the CD4 and the CD8 compartments. These made up a small share and likely arose from convergent recombination.

The study made its TCR cDNA through 5'RACE template switching. That step introduced a universal primer site along with UMIs. TCRdb reanalysed the 5' RACE reads using MiXCR and keeps one entry per CDR3 protein. Of around 590,000 distinct CDR3 sequences listed, 9% to 15% are singletons. The V gene is TRBV20-1, the J gene TRBJ2-1, with TRBD2 matching over 8 bases. The sequenced sample was PBMCs, obtained on the day of the yellow fever booster vaccination. The TCR comes from a man between 25 and 39 years old who received the YFV17D yellow fever vaccine. The CDR3 sequence is CSAGGLGGYNEQFF. The CDR3 nucleotides are TGCAGTGCTGGGGGACTAGGGGGATACAATGAGCAGTTCTTC.